Each of the 15 T cell receptor beta chains below was sequenced from the same sample in a study of early T cells in non-severe SARS-CoV-2 infection (dated by TCRdb to the early 2020s). Libraries were prepared through 5' RACE. The sequencing machine was a NextSeq 500. TCRdb reanalyzed the raw reads on its own, using fastp at Q25 for trimming and MiXCR for clone calling, and kept in-frame beta chains. Rows with one shared CDR3 protein collapse into an entry with the most common genes and DNA. The sample yields about 60,000 distinct CDR3 sequences; roughly an eighth were counted once. The ten largest account for over 3% of the sample. Input material: whole blood. These receptors were obtained from an adult who was a healthcare worker with PCR-confirmed SARS-CoV-2 infection or an uninfected control (not recorded which).

This clonotype was observed at least ten times. This chain uses TRBV6-1 with TRBJ2-2, with TRBD2 matching over 8 bases. The CDR3 has 17 residues. CDR1 is MNHNS and CDR2 is SASEGT in the germline V gene. Trimming removed 2 bases from V and 0 bases from J; junction bases left unmatched: 5. The CDR3 sequence: CASSEKWGLANTGELFF. In DNA form, the CDR3 reads TGTGCCAGCAGTGAAAAATGGGGACTAGCGAACACCGGGGAGCTGTTTTTT.

The chain uses TRBV12-2 and TRBJ1-1; the D call TRBD1 from the table was never checked on the DNA. TRBV12-2 counts as a pseudogene. The CDR3 is made up of 16 amino acids. CDR3 sequence (DNA): TGTGCAAGTCGCTTGGAGCGAGGCCAAGGGGGCACTGAAGCTTTCTTT. Translated: CASRLERGQGGTEAFF.

The chain has TRBV7-2 and TRBJ1-1; TRBD1 matches 7 bases. Germline CDR1 is SGHTA and CDR2 is FQGNSA. The CDR3 is 15 residues long. V dropped 4 bases and J dropped 11; count of bases not matched to a gene: 16. The CDR3 DNA reads TGTGCCAGCAGCTACAAAATACCGGGACAGAGGGATGCTTTCTTT. Its protein is CASSYKIPGQRDAFF.

This clonotype was seen ten or more times. The chain has TRBV7-3 and TRBJ2-3, with no clear D. Germline loops: CDR1 SGHTA, CDR2 FQGTGA. This CDR3 is built from 15 residues. V lost 0 bases, J lost 2 bases, and 9 bases lay in between. This chain's CDR3 is CASSLTSGSTDTQYF. The CDR3, as DNA: TGTGCCAGCAGCTTAACCTCCGGCTCCACAGATACGCAGTATTTT.

CDR3 loop: CASSDTLADVNYGYTF. As DNA, the CDR3 is TGTGCCAGCAGCGACACGTTGGCGGATGTTAACTATGGCTACACCTTC. The chain is built from TRBV7-9 and TRBJ1-2; D gene uncertain. Per germline, CDR1 SEHNR and CDR2 FQNEAQ (reference sequence). This CDR3 contains 16 residues. Trimming removed 5 bases at V and 1 base at J, with 17 bases between.

The rearrangement uses TRBV6-2 or TRBV6-3 and TRBJ2-4; TRBD2 might be the D (5 bases). Germline CDR1 is MNHEY and CDR2 is SVGEGT. CDR3 length equals 16 residues. Trimming shortened V by 0 bases and J by 0 bases, and 9 bases separated the two germline ends. The CDR3 DNA follows: TGTGCCAGCAGTTACTCTGGGAGCATAGCCAAAAACATTCAGTACTTC. Translation gives CASSYSGSIAKNIQYF.

This clonotype was observed a few times. This chain joins TRBV7-9 and TRBJ2-7; the D gene could be TRBD1 or TRBD2 (5 bases each). The CDR3 is 15 residues long. Germline lookup yields CDR1 SEHNR and CDR2 FQNEAQ (reference sequence). Trimming took off 6 bases at V and 5 bases at J, with 20 bases between the two ends. The CDR3 loop is CASSTLGTQVNEQYF. In DNA form, the CDR3 reads TGTGCCAGCAGTACCCTCGGGACCCAAGTCAACGAGCAGTACTTC.

This clonotype was picked up many times. Here the CDR3 DNA reads TGCAGCGTTTTCAGGAATGAGCAGTTCTTC. Encoded protein: CSVFRNEQFF. The chain is built from TRBV29-1 and TRBJ2-1; D not certain. Germline values: CDR1 SQVTM, CDR2 ANQGSEA. The CDR3 runs 10 residues. V gave up 5 bases and J gave up 7 bases, with 6 bases separating them.

At least ten counts were recorded for this clonotype. CDR3 residues: CASSVRDLSSTDTQYF. In nucleotides, the CDR3 is TGTGCCAGCAGTGTCAGGGACCTCTCTAGCACAGATACGCAGTATTTT. The chain has TRBV6-1 and TRBJ2-3, with D perhaps being TRBD1 or TRBD2 (5 bases each). This CDR3 region has 16 residues. In germline, CDR1 is MNHNS, CDR2 SASEGT. The V end was cut by 4 bases, the J end by 0 bases, with 14 bases between.

This clonotype was observed a few times. This chain links TRBV9 with TRBJ1-3; tentative D call: TRBD1 (5 bases). The germline gives CDR1 SGDLS, CDR2 YYNGEE. Trimming took off 3 bases at V and 2 bases at J, with 9 bases between the two ends. The CDR3 consists of 14 residues. CDR3 sequence (DNA): TGTGCCAGCAGCGGGGGACCGACTGGAAACACCATATATTTT. Its protein product is CASSGGPTGNTIYF.

This clonotype was observed a few times. This chain joins TRBV6-6 and TRBJ2-1; maybe TRBD2 (6 bases). The germline CDR1 and CDR2 sequences are MNHNY and SVGAGI (reference sequence). V was pared by 6 bases and J by 0 bases, with 12 bases between. This CDR3 region has 15 residues. CDR3 bases: TGTGCCAGCAGGCCTAGCGCCGACTCCTACAATGAGCAGTTCTTC. Translated, it gives CASRPSADSYNEQFF.

This rearrangement joins TRBV6-6 to TRBJ2-3, with TRBD1 matching 8 bases. Trimming cost V 6 bases and J 2 bases; bases outside gene matches: 7. The germline gives CDR1 MNHNY, CDR2 SVGAGI (reference sequence). This CDR3 spans 15 amino acids. The CDR3, as DNA: TGTGCCAGCAGCTTCGACAGGGGTCTCACAGATACGCAGTATTTT. As protein: CASSFDRGLTDTQYF.

This clonotype was seen only a few times. The rearrangement uses TRBV29-1 and TRBJ2-1; 13 bases match TRBD2. The CDR3 has 17 amino acids. Trimming cost V 5 bases and J 2 bases; bases outside gene matches: 9. Germline V CDR1 and CDR2: SQVTM, ANQGSEA. The CDR3 coding sequence is TGCAGCGTTTTGCGGACTAGCGGGAGATCCCCCTACAATGAGCAGTTCTTC. Translation gives CSVLRTSGRSPYNEQFF.

The CDR3 here is CASSAGDSNTEAFF. The DNA of the CDR3 is TGTGCCAGCAGCGCGGGGGACAGCAACACTGAAGCTTTCTTT. The rearrangement joins TRBV9 to TRBJ1-1, with 7 bases fitting TRBD1. J lost 2 bases, V lost 3 bases, and 4 bases had no gene match. Looked up from germline, CDR1 is SGDLS and CDR2 is YYNGEE. The CDR3 runs to 14 residues.

The J gene is TRBJ2-2, the V gene TRBV7-8; the match to TRBD2 covers 12 bases. This CDR3 region has 15 residues. V was pared by 8 bases and J by 6 bases, with 7 bases of the junction left unmatched. Germline assignment: CDR1 SGHVS and CDR2 FQNEAQ. As DNA, the CDR3 is TGTGCCAGCTCCTCGACTAGCGGGAGAGCCGGGGAGCTGTTTTTT. This translates into CASSSTSGRAGELFF.